This T cell receptor (beta chain) was obtained from a study of blood T cells in healthy people across ages. Isolation yielded PBMCs, at least 7 million per sample, in every case. Primed by a sample-barcoded 5' primer and a J-beta primer mix, a second PCR proceeded for 7 to 11 cycles. Every sample produced at least 3 million CDR3-containing paired-end reads. TCRdb ran MiXCR on the 5' RACE reads and lists one entry per CDR3 protein. The table records about 700,000 distinct CDR3 sequences, about 32% of them present only once. The CDR3 is 14 amino acids. The germline gives CDR1 DFQATT, CDR2 SNEGSKA (reference sequence). Trimming removed 6 bases from V and 3 bases from J; junction bases left unmatched: 8.

The sample comprised blood. The chain couples TRBV20-1 to TRBJ2-7; 10 bases match TRBD2. This TCR was sampled from a woman of 80 years or more in good health. Here the CDR3 DNA reads TGCAGTGCGGAAGGTGGGACTAGCGACTACGAGCAGTACTTC. It specifies CSAEGGTSDYEQYF.